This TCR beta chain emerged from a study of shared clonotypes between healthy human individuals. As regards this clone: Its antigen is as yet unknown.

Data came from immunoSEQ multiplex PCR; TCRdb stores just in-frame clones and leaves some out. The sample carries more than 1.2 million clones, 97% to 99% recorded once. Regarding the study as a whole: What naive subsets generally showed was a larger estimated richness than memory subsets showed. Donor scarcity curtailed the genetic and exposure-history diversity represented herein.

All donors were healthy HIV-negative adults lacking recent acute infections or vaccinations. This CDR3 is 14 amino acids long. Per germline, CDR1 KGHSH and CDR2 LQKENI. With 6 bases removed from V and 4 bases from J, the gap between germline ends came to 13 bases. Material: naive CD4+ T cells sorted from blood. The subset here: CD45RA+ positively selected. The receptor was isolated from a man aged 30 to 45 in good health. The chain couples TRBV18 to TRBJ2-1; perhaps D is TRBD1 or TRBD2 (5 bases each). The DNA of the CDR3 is TGTGCCAGCTCTTGGGACGGAACTTACAATGAGCAGTTCTTC. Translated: CASSWDGTYNEQFF.